This TCR beta chain originates from a study of PD-L1 blockade in urothelial cancer. Study context: Patients commenced intravenous atezolizumab, 1,200 mg every 3 weeks, at some point between 2013 and 2015. Twenty-five of 29 patients were males with bladder-origin urothelial cancer. Blood was tested 3 weeks (second dose) and 6 weeks into treatment. The median T cell count in blood samples was more than 110,000.

Time point meaning: peripheral blood 6 weeks after treatment start. The repertoire was sequenced with immunoSEQ multiplex PCR; TCRdb's copy has only in-frame clones and lacks some. The repertoire consists of 75,000 to 100,000 clones, with over 65% occurring once and the leading ten covering approximately 8.4%. The CDR3 is made up of 14 amino acids. V was pared by 3 bases and J by 4 bases, with 12 bases between. From germline, CDR1 is KGHSH and CDR2 LQKENI. This rearrangement joins TRBV18 to TRBJ1-1; possibly TRBD1 for D (5 bases). This specimen consisted of PBMCs, obtained around atezolizumab (anti-PD-L1) treatment. The origin of this receptor is an older man with urothelial cancer. The CDR3 loop reads CASSPGEGVTEAFF. CDR3 sequence (DNA): TGTGCCAGCTCACCGGGGGAGGGAGTCACTGAAGCTTTCTTT. Complete variable domain (other parts from reference TRBV18 and TRBJ1-1): NAGVMQNPRHLVRRRGQEARLRCSPMKGHSHVYWYRQLPEEGLKFMVYLQKENIIDESGMPKERFSAEFPKEGPSILRIQQVVRGDSAAYFCASSPGEGVTEAFFGQGTRLTVV.